Listed below are T cell receptor beta chains from one sample, sequenced in a study of blood T cell repertoires in COVID-19. Assay: immunoSEQ multiplex PCR; the TCRdb copy retains only in-frame clones and omits some. The sample yields roughly 250,000 clones, 80% to 90% seen once. The sample comprised PBMCs or T cells enriched from blood (not recorded which). These receptors were collected from a woman aged 18 to 35 who had recovered from COVID-19. The CDR3 runs from the conserved cysteine through the conserved F or W. A D gene is named only where the DNA matches it firmly. The size entry is marked missing in some rows and otherwise reads once, few, many or a size class.

>TRBV2|TRBD1|.|TRBJ2-2
TGTGCCAGCAGTAGACAGGGTCAGGACACCGGGGAGCTGTTTTTT
CASSRQGQDTGELFF
>TRBV6-6|.|.|TRBJ2-5
TGTGCCAGCAGTTACCAGACGACGGGGCAAGAGACCCAGTACTTC
CASSYQTTGQETQYF
>TRBV10-1|TRBD2|once|TRBJ2-1
TGCGCCAGCAGTGAGGAGCGGGGGGCTTGGGGCAATGAGCAGTTCTTC
CASSEERGAWGNEQFF
>TRBV6-6|.|.|TRBJ1-1
TGTGCCAGCAGTTACTCGGGGGCGGTGAACACTGAAGCTTTCTTT
CASSYSGAVNTEAFF
>TRBV28|TRBD2|.|TRBJ2-7
TGTGCCAGCAGCCGACTAGCGGAGAACTCCTACGAGCAGTACTTC
CASSRLAENSYEQYF
>TRBV29-1|.|.|TRBJ1-1
TGCAGCGTTGAAATGTCTGGGGGGGTGGCTTTCTTT
CSVEMSGGVAFF
>TRBV9|TRBD2|.|TRBJ2-7
TGTGCCAGCAGCCCCTCCGGACTAGCGGAGGAGCAGTACTTC
CASSPSGLAEEQYF
>TRBV10-2|TRBD1|.|TRBJ1-4
TGCGCCAGCAGTGGCGGGACAGGGCGTGCAACTAATGAAAAACTGTTTTTT
CASSGGTGRATNEKLFF
>TRBV5-1|TRBD1|.|TRBJ2-7
TGCGCCAGCAGCAAGGGACAGAAAGCCTACGAGCAGTACTTC
CASSKGQKAYEQYF
>TRBV27|TRBD1|.|TRBJ1-6
TGTGCCAGCAGTTCCCTCCAGGGGGCGAGCTCCTATAATTCACCCCTCCACTTT
CASSSLQGASSYNSPLHF
>TRBV29-1|.|.|TRBJ1-3
TGCAGCGTCCGGAGCTCTGGAAACACCATATATTTT
CSVRSSGNTIYF
>TRBV4-1|.|.|TRBJ1-1
TGCGCCAGCAGCCCTACGACATTGAACCAAGCTTTCTTT
CASSPTTLNQAFF
>TRBV11-2|TRBD1|.|TRBJ1-5
TGTGCCAGCAGCTCGGGGACAGAACATCAGCCCCAGCATTTT
CASSSGTEHQPQHF
>TRBV10-3|.|.|TRBJ1-5
TGTGCCATCAGTGCAGGGGACCAGCCCCAGCATTTT
CAISAGDQPQHF
>TRBV30|.|.|TRBJ1-1
TGTGCCTGGAGTGACAGGGTGGGCGTAGGGAACACTGAAGCTTTCTTT
CAWSDRVGVGNTEAFF
>TRBV5-1|.|.|TRBJ2-1
TGCGCCAGCAGCTTCGAAGCATACAATGAGCAGTTCTTC
CASSFEAYNEQFF
>TRBV7-9|TRBD2|.|TRBJ2-3
TGTGCCAGCAGCTTAAGCGGGGCGGGGACCTTCACAGATACGCAGTATTTT
CASSLSGAGTFTDTQYF
>TRBV19|TRBD2|once|TRBJ2-7
TGTGCCAGTAGTCCCCTGACTAGCGACGAGCAGTACTTC
CASSPLTSDEQYF
>TRBV18|.|few|TRBJ1-2
TGTGCCAGCTCAGCGGACAGAGCTAACTATGGCTACACCTTC
CASSADRANYGYTF
>TRBV27|.|.|TRBJ1-6
TGTGCCAGCAGTTCGATGAGCTCCTATAATTCACCCCTCCACTTT
CASSSMSSYNSPLHF
>TRBV28|TRBD1|.|TRBJ2-7
TGTGCCAGCAGTTCTCCCCCGGGGACAGCTCATCACTACGAGCAGTACTTC
CASSSPPGTAHHYEQYF
>TRBV29-1|.|.|TRBJ1-2
TGCAGCGCCGAAGGGGGAAGCCATGGCTACACCTTC
CSAEGGSHGYTF
>TRBV9|.|once|TRBJ2-1
TGTGCCAGCAGCCCCCGGTCCTACAATGAGCAGTTCTTC
CASSPRSYNEQFF
>TRBV10-1|.|.|TRBJ2-5
TGCGCCAGCAGTGACCGGGAGACCCAGTACTTC
CASSDRETQYF
>TRBV18|.|.|TRBJ1-6
TGTGCCAGCTCACCGGGGGGGACTATAGGATCACCCCTCCACTTT
CASSPGGTIGSPLHF
>TRBV6-5|.|once|TRBJ1-5
TGTGCCAGCAGCCCCGGGAGCAGCAATCAGCCCCAGCATTTT
CASSPGSSNQPQHF
>TRBV5-1|.|once|TRBJ2-3
TGCGCCAGCAGCTTGGCCCTAGCCACAGATACGCAGTATTTT
CASSLALATDTQYF
>TRBV7-9|.|.|TRBJ1-5
TGTGCCAGCAGCGCCCTAACAGGGAGCAATCAGCCCCAGCATTTT
CASSALTGSNQPQHF
>TRBV19|.|.|TRBJ2-7
TGTGCCAGTAGTACGGGACTCGGGCAGTACTTC
CASSTGLGQYF
>TRBV9|.|.|TRBJ1-2
TGTGCCAGCAGCGTAGGTCTGACGGGGGACTATGGCTACACCTTC
CASSVGLTGDYGYTF
>TRBV25-1|TRBD1|.|TRBJ2-3
TGTGCCAGCAGTGAACCGGACAGGGCGGATACGCAGTATTTT
CASSEPDRADTQYF
>TRBV28|TRBD1|few|TRBJ1-5
TGTGCCAGCAGTCCCGGACAGGAAAGCAATCAGCCCCAGCATTTT
CASSPGQESNQPQHF
>TRBV19|.|few|TRBJ1-1
TGTGCCAGTAGTATCAGGGGAATGAACACTGAAGCTTTCTTT
CASSIRGMNTEAFF
>TRBV12-3/TRBV12-4|.|.|TRBJ2-7
TGTGCCAGCAGCCTGAACCAAGCGGACGAGCAGTACTTC
CASSLNQADEQYF
>TRBV5-1|.|.|TRBJ1-1
TGCGCCAGCAGCTTTAGGGCGGGCGACACTGAAGCTTTCTTT
CASSFRAGDTEAFF